The subject of this entry is one TCR beta chain. The participants were between about 18 and 90 years old and came from some 23 US areas. Assignment of participants to cohorts was predicated upon participant-reported clinical history. These data originate in a study of blood T cell repertoires in COVID-19. Across the study: From the United States, Italy and Spain came samples of acute and convalescent COVID-19. T cells, B-cell-depleted T cells, or PBMCs supplied cDNA or gDNA.

The protocol was immunoSEQ multiplex PCR, while the TCRdb copy is restricted to in-frame clones and leaves out a portion. The table includes some 250,000 clones, approximately 90% detected once. The germline CDR1 and CDR2 sequences are MNHEY and SVGAGI. The J segment lost 4 bases and the V segment lost 2 bases, leaving 0 bases of the junction unmatched. The CDR3 length is 14 residues. The sequenced sample consisted of PBMCs or T cells enriched from blood (not recorded which). The rearrangement joins TRBV6-5 to TRBJ1-2, with 11 bases fitting TRBD1. The source is a human donor in a cohort exposed to, infected with or recovered from COVID-19 (not recorded which). The donor label of this sample is uncertain. The CDR3 bases are TGTGCCAGCAGTTACGGACAGGGGGCCTATGGCTACACCTTC. This encodes CASSYGQGAYGYTF.